The sequence of this TCR beta chain was determined in a study of cytomegalovirus exposure and HLA in healthy donors. Study summary: HLA-typed donors were the source of some 80 million unique TCRs, which an early data release held. Broader study findings: Sequencing likely produced, as an artifact, a cluster of highly shared sequence variants. Diagnosis of cytomegalovirus status made by the classifier reportedly showed high specificity and sensitivity.

Worth noting for this clone: Antigen specificity is unknown.

Germline V gene sequence: CDR1 ENHRY, CDR2 SYGVKD. V was clipped by 2 bases and J by 2 bases; unmatched bases: 5. This CDR3 is 15 amino acids long. The PCR made use of 60 Vbeta and 13 Jbeta primers. The data were produced by immunoSEQ multiplex PCR, yet TCRdb's version contains in-frame clones alone and is incomplete. The sample yields 150,000 to 200,000 clones, around 87% seen once. V and J are TRBV10-3 and TRBJ2-5; 7 bases line up with TRBD1. The sample consisted of PBMCs. This TCR was sampled from a woman under 30 in good health and CMV-seronegative. The CDR3 spells CAISEARDSQETQYF. The CDR3 DNA sequence: TGTGCCATCAGTGAGGCCCGGGACAGTCAAGAGACCCAGTACTTC.